These 8 T cell receptor beta chains were sequenced from one sample in a study of spatial heterogeneity in lung cancer. Noted time point: sample taken at primary tumor resection. Researchers sequenced whole RNA taken from tumor, nontumor lung or frozen PBMC without sorting. Each CDR3 protein gets one entry after TCRdb re-called the 5' RACE reads with MiXCR. The repertoire holds 45,000 or so distinct CDR3 sequences, with 10% to 15% as singletons. The sequencing here drew on PBMCs, taken at surgery. The receptors were gathered from a female donor with early-stage non-small cell lung cancer.

Comment on this clonotype: A much bigger clone sits one base away, suggesting this may be a read error. This chain links TRBV19 with TRBJ1-5; TRBD1 matches at 7 bases. The CDR3 has 13 residues. Germline V gene data show CDR1 as LNHDA and CDR2 as SQIVND (reference sequence). CDR3 protein: CASGTVRNQHQHF. The DNA for the CDR3 is TGTGCCAGTGGGACAGTCAGGAATCAGCACCAGCATTTT. Using reference TRBV19 and TRBJ1-5 for the parts outside the CDR3, the full variable domain is DGGITQSPKYLFRKEGQNVTLSCEQNLNHDAMYWYRQDPGQGLRLIYYSQIVNDFQKGDIAEGYSVSREKKESFPLTVTSAQKNPTAFYLCASGTVRNQHQHFGDGTRLSIL.

On this clonotype: Sequence at one end of the junction differs from germline and may be a read error. This chain links TRBV5-1 with TRBJ1-1; a weak D match, TRBD1 (5 bases). Looked up from germline, CDR1 is SGHRS and CDR2 is YFSETQ. The CDR3 has 12 amino acids. CDR3 residues: CVSSFQGTEAFF. The CDR3, as DNA: TGCGTCAGCAGCTTTCAGGGCACTGAAGCTTTCTTT.

This clonotype was seen more than once but under ten times. This chain connects TRBV28 to TRBJ1-5; a possible D gene is TRBD1 (5 bases). Germline V CDR1 and CDR2: MDHEN, SYDVKM. V was cut by 3 bases and J by 1 base, with 10 bases left in between. The CDR3 extends over 15 amino acids. CDR3 protein: CASSLGGPSNQPQHF. The CDR3, as DNA: TGTGCCAGCAGTTTGGGGGGACCGAGCAATCAGCCCCAGCATTTT.

The chain couples TRBV7-2 to TRBJ2-3; maybe TRBD2 (5 bases). Germline V gene lookup returns CDR1 SGHTA and CDR2 FQGNSA. The CDR3 length is 14 residues. V lost 5 bases and J lost 9, with 18 bases in between. The CDR3 loop reads CASSPSGGRMTQYF. As DNA, the CDR3 is TGTGCCAGCAGCCCAAGCGGAGGCAGGATGACGCAGTATTTT.

V and J are TRBV15 and TRBJ2-7; a weak D match, TRBD2 (6 bases). Trimming removed 0 bases from V and 0 bases from J, with 21 bases in between. The CDR3 loop spans 19 amino acids. CDR1 and CDR2 from the germline V gene are LNHNV and YYDKDF (reference sequence). CDR3 sequence reads: CATSRDTGGPRGFSYEQYF. The CDR3 DNA reads as TGTGCCACCAGCAGAGATACAGGAGGGCCGCGGGGTTTCTCCTACGAGCAGTACTTC.

The gene calls are TRBV24-1 and TRBJ2-5; D not resolved. The CDR3 has 15 residues. Trimming stripped 3 bases from V and 5 bases from J, with 15 bases between. The germline CDR1 and CDR2 sequences are KGHDR and SFDVKD. The CDR3 reads CATSDPRPEGETQYF. Here the CDR3 DNA reads TGTGCCACCAGTGATCCACGCCCGGAAGGGGAGACCCAGTACTTC.

This clonotype appeared a few times. The CDR3 region is CASSRRVLYGYTF. As DNA, the CDR3 is TGTGCCAGCAGCCGACGAGTCCTCTATGGCTACACCTTC. The chain joins TRBV7-2 to TRBJ1-2, with no clear D. V dropped 5 bases and J dropped 4 bases, with 11 bases sitting between them. CDR3 length: 13 residues. Germline loops: CDR1 SGHTA, CDR2 FQGNSA.

V is TRBV6-6 and J is TRBJ1-4; D possibly corresponds to TRBD1 (6 bases). Germline V CDR1 and CDR2: MNHNY, SVGAGI (reference sequence). Trimming took 5 bases from V and 0 from J, leaving 13 bases between them. The CDR3 runs to 16 residues. The CDR3 spells CASSQGQTTTNEKLFF. CDR3 sequence (DNA): TGTGCCAGCAGTCAAGGACAGACTACAACTAATGAAAAACTGTTTTTT.